These T cell receptor beta chains were read from a single sample in a study of shared clonotypes between healthy human individuals. The protocol was immunoSEQ multiplex PCR, while the TCRdb copy is restricted to in-frame clones and leaves out a portion. The sample contains 2 million to 2.5 million clones, roughly 96% of which appear only once. Sequenced: naive CD4+ T cells sorted from blood. These receptors came from a man younger than 35 in good health. Each CDR3 is given with its conserved first and last residue. Clone size is stated in some rows and not others, as once, few, many or a class when expanded.

TRBV5-1,.,TRBJ2-7,15,CASSWARGSSYEQYF
TRBV19,.,TRBJ2-7,13,CASSMRRGYEQYF
TRBV7-2,.,TRBJ1-5,13,CASSAGSLSAQHF
TRBV25-1,.,TRBJ2-3,13,CATQPGGRDTQYF
TRBV6-1,.,TRBJ2-1,12,CASSEWGVGQFF
TRBV9,.,TRBJ2-1,15,CASSVEQVPYNEQFF
TRBV18,.,TRBJ2-7,15,CASSPASGLFYEQYF
TRBV6-1,.,TRBJ2-7,13,CASSDPDRYEQYF
TRBV5-1,.,TRBJ2-2,17,CASSLAKTSGGTGELFF
TRBV7-9,.,TRBJ2-7,12,CASRRDSYEQYF
TRBV7-3,.,TRBJ1-1,13,CASSLRQGGEAFF
TRBV9,.,TRBJ2-3,16,CASSVEGAFRPDTQYF
TRBV4-1,.,TRBJ1-5,16,CASSQAPNSGNQPQHF
TRBV19,.,TRBJ1-5,16,CASSIEAGASNQPQHF
TRBV27,once,TRBJ2-2,14,CASSLADGVGELFF
TRBV5-1,.,TRBJ2-7,14,CASSFGGNSYEQYF
TRBV7-2,.,TRBJ1-4,15,CASSSRVSANEKLFF
TRBV28,.,TRBJ1-6,14,CASSSTGGDSPLHF
TRBV6-1,.,TRBJ1-4,16,CASSEWGGSTNEKLFF
TRBV10-3,.,TRBJ1-1,14,CAISDAGGGTEAFF
TRBV6-6,.,TRBJ1-1,13,CAGRQGASGEAFF
TRBV7-9,.,TRBJ2-1,17,CASSLYGASGRSNEQFF
TRBV10-3,.,TRBJ1-1,13,CATSRLMNTEAFF
TRBV6-5,.,TRBJ2-4,16,CASSYTTGYAKNIQYF
TRBV25-1,.,TRBJ2-3,15,CASSEGTGGTDTQYF
TRBV7-5,.,TRBJ1-2,18,CARSPRGAGHPPPYGYTF
TRBV6-1,.,TRBJ1-2,12,CASSAGGSGYTF
TRBV4-1,.,TRBJ2-3,15,CASSQVAGVTDTQYF
TRBV10-3,.,TRBJ2-1,14,CAISEGQGGHEQFF
TRBV15,.,TRBJ2-3,16,CATSREPGLGADTQYF
TRBV10-3,.,TRBJ1-1,15,CAISEEDLPPTKAFF
TRBV5-1,.,TRBJ1-4,16,CASSLAVGTSGEKLFF
TRBV29-1,.,TRBJ2-3,13,CSASGGSVDTQYF